This TCR beta chain derives from a study of OX40 agonist ivuxolimab in advanced cancers. Background on the study: At doses from 0.01 to 10 mg/kg, patients were given intravenous ivuxolimab every 2 weeks.

Overall study findings and caveats: Antigen specificity was not determined for the expanded peripheral T cells.

CDR1 is GTSNPN and CDR2 is SVGIG in the germline V gene (reference sequence). The CDR3 has 16 amino acids. The V end was cut by 4 bases, the J end by 4 bases, with 21 bases between. The protocol was immunoSEQ multiplex PCR, while the TCRdb copy is restricted to in-frame clones and leaves out a portion. Among 20,000 to 30,000 clones listed, approximately 88% were seen once. About this clone: Its antigen is unidentified.

Source: CD4+ or CD8+ T cells sorted from blood, taken in a trial of the OX40 agonist ivuxolimab. V usage is TRBV30 and J usage is TRBJ2-3, with D tentatively TRBD2 (6 bases). The TCR sequence derives from an adult with an advanced solid tumor such as melanoma, head and neck, liver or kidney cancer. Here the CDR3 reads CAWTVGRDLVSDTQYF. The CDR3 bases are TGTGCCTGGACAGTAGGGCGGGACCTCGTCTCAGATACGCAGTATTTT.